The T cell receptor (beta chain) under discussion was sequenced for a study of patients and donors after allogeneic stem cell transplantation. From the RT-PCR reads, TCRdb called clonotypes with MiXCR, one entry per CDR3 protein. The repertoire holds over 200,000 distinct CDR3 sequences, about 37% seen once, with approximately 10% in the top ten. The germline V gene has CDR1 SGHVS and CDR2 FQNEAQ. Trimming removed 1 base at V and 0 bases at J, with 15 bases between. The CDR3 spans 18 residues. The sequenced material came from blood, either unsorted or a sorted T cell fraction (not recorded which). J is TRBJ1-4 and V is TRBV7-8; D uncertain. The sequence came from a human donor who was either an allogeneic HSCT recipient or a stem cell or donor lymphocyte infusion donor (not recorded which). It is not recorded whose cells these are; they may come from a transplant donor. Written as DNA, the CDR3 is TGTGCCAGCAGCTTAGGGGTAGGGTGGTTGGCAACTAATGAAAAACTGTTTTTT. Translated, it gives CASSLGVGWLATNEKLFF. Full variable domain (outside the CDR3, taken from reference TRBV7-8 and TRBJ1-4): GAGVSQSPRYKVAKRGQDVALRCDPISGHVSLFWYQQALGQGPEFLTYFQNEAQLDKSGLPSDRFFAERPEGSVSTLKIQRTQQEDSAVYLCASSLGVGWLATNEKLFFGSGTQLSVL.